Sequencing of this TCR beta chain was carried out in a study of CD8+ T cells in alopecia areata. Whole-study results and caveats: TCR sharing across patients was less clear than in mice, possibly HLA-related.

Reverse transcription of extracted RNA yielded cDNA, which provided the sequencing template. Generated by immunoSEQ multiplex PCR, the TCRdb table keeps only in-frame clones and is missing some. The repertoire holds some 190,000 clones, with about half as singletons. This clone occurred a few times. The antigen is not known. Germline V CDR1 and CDR2: LNHDA, SQIVND (reference sequence). Germline trimming cut 3 bases from V and 2 bases from J; bases unmatched to any gene: 3. The CDR3 is made up of 14 amino acids. Documented treatment: oral pan-JAK inhibitor, 5-10 mg twice daily. Lesional scalp tissue (obtained by punch biopsy) and peripheral blood were collected from alopecia areata patients.

The chain employs TRBV19 and TRBJ2-7; 8 positions match TRBD1. This receptor was taken from a human donor with alopecia areata. Sequencing used CD8+ T cells sorted from blood, obtained at roughly week 53, from a patient treated with tofacitinib. The CDR3 reads CASSIGDRPYEQYF. DNA for the CDR3: TGTGCCAGTAGTATTGGGGACAGGCCCTACGAGCAGTACTTC.